One and the same sample provided the 6 T cell receptor beta chains below, sequenced in a study of T-cell reconstitution after alpha-beta-depleted transplantation in children. Preparation of the TCRbeta library used unique molecular identifiers. TCRdb called the PCR reads again in MiXCR, with one record for every CDR3 protein. The profile shows 440,000 or so distinct CDR3 sequences, around 9.9% of them singletons. Material: PBMCs from the stem cell graft donor, obtained from the stem cell graft. Receptor source: a human donor who donated a stem cell graft to a child with acute myeloid leukemia.

Comments on this clonotype: Only one base separates this from a far larger clonotype, so it likely reflects a read error. The chain combines TRBV5-4 with TRBJ2-5; no reliable D call. V was trimmed by 4 bases and J by 5 bases, leaving 3 bases between them. Germline V gene lookup returns CDR1 SGHNT and CDR2 YYREEE (reference sequence). This CDR3 is 10 amino acids long. The CDR3 protein is CASSMETQYF. As DNA, the CDR3 is TGTGCCAGCAGCATGGAGACCCAGTACTTC.

This clonotype came up a few times. This chain joins TRBV10-3 and TRBJ2-7, with D perhaps TRBD1 or TRBD2 (5 bases each). The ends were cut back, 6 bases at V and 6 bases at J, with 15 bases in the middle. CDR3 size: 13 residues. Germline V gene lookup returns CDR1 ENHRY and CDR2 SYGVKD. The CDR3 DNA reads as TGTGCCATCAGGGGGGTCAGGGCCTCCGAGCAGTACTTC. It is translated as CAIRGVRASEQYF.

The rearrangement links TRBV10-3 to TRBJ2-7; D gene unclear. V lost 3 bases and J lost 12, with 15 bases in between. In germline, CDR1 is ENHRY, CDR2 SYGVKD. This CDR3 has 12 residues. For the CDR3, the DNA is TGTGCCATCAGTGATCAAGAAGGTGTTAGGTACGTC. It codes for CAISDQEGVRYV.

The chain is built from TRBV20-1 and TRBJ1-5; D is unresolved. The germline gives CDR1 DFQATT, CDR2 SNEGSKA (reference sequence). The CDR3 loop spans 13 amino acids. V gave up 3 bases and J gave up 6 bases, with 12 bases separating them. The CDR3 coding sequence is TGCAGTGCTAGCCCCCAGCCTGGTCAGCCCCAGCATTTT. Protein product: CSASPQPGQPQHF.

This clonotype appeared a few times. V usage is TRBV25-1 and J usage is TRBJ2-7, with TRBD1 matching 9 bases. V was pared by 6 bases and J by 7 bases, with 7 bases of the junction left unmatched. CDR3 size: 13 residues. The V gene's germline CDR1 is MGHDK and CDR2 SYGVNS. CDR3 loop: CASSGQGRGEQYF. The CDR3 bases are TGTGCCAGCAGCGGACAGGGGCGCGGGGAGCAGTACTTC.

This chain links TRBV4-2 with TRBJ2-3; 7 positions agree with TRBD2. Germline assignment: CDR1 LGHNA and CDR2 YNFKEQ. The V gene end was trimmed by 0 bases and the J gene end by 3 bases; junction bases not matched to a gene: 12. The CDR3 extends over 18 amino acids. The chain's CDR3 is CASSQDLAIGGRTDTQYF. The CDR3 nucleotides are TGTGCCAGCAGCCAAGATCTCGCTATTGGCGGGAGAACAGATACGCAGTATTTT.